This TCR beta chain was identified in a study of cytomegalovirus exposure and HLA in healthy donors. To note about this clone: What it binds is unknown.

This PCR relied on a set of 60 Vbeta primers and 13 Jbeta primers. TCRdb's table, derived via immunoSEQ multiplex PCR, lists solely in-frame clones and lacks some. The table has more than 150,000 clones, approximately 80% seen once; the top ten hold about 2%. The CDR3 is 17 amino acids. Trimming removed 3 bases from V and 5 bases from J; junction bases left unmatched: 12. CDR1 is SGHDN and CDR2 is FVKESK in the germline V gene. Study-wide results and limits: In a later analysis, parvovirus B19, influenza, CMV and Epstein-Barr virus appeared linked to several top co-occurrence clusters. Reports described diagnosis of cytomegalovirus status by the classifier as highly specific and sensitive. Indistinguishability led to the exclusion of some V segments, TRBV6-2 and TRBV6-3 included.

This receptor was identified in a woman between 18 and 30 years old in good health and CMV-seropositive. J is TRBJ2-1 and V is TRBV14; the match to TRBD2 covers 8 bases. Sequenced sample: PBMCs. This CDR3 reads CASSHRSGVLSNNEQFF. The CDR3 coding sequence is TGTGCCAGCAGCCACCGTAGCGGGGTACTATCTAACAATGAGCAGTTCTTC.